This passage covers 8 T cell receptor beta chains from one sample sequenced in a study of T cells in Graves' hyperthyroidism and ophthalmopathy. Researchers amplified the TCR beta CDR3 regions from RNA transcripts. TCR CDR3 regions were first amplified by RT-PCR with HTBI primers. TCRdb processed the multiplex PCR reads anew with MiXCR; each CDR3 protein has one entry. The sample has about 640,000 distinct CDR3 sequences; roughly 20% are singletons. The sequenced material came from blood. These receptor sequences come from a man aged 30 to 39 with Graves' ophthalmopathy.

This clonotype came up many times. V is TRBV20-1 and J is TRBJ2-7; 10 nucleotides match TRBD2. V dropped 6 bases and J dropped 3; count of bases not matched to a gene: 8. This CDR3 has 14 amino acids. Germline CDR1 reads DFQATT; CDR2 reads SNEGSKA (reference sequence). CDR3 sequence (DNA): TGCAGTGCACATCCACTAGCGGGGAACTACGAGCAGTACTTC. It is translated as CSAHPLAGNYEQYF.

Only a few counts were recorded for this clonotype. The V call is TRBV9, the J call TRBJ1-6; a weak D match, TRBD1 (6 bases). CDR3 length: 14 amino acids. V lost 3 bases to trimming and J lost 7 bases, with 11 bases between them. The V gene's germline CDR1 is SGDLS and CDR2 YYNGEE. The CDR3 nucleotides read TGTGCCAGCAGCGGACAGGTCACGAATTCACCCCTCCACTTT. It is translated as CASSGQVTNSPLHF.

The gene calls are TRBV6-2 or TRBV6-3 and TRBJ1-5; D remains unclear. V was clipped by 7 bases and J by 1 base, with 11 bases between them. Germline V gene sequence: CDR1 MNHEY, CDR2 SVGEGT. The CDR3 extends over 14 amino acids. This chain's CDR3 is CASIDDTSNQPQHF. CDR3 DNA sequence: TGTGCCAGCATTGATGACACCAGCAATCAGCCCCAGCATTTT.

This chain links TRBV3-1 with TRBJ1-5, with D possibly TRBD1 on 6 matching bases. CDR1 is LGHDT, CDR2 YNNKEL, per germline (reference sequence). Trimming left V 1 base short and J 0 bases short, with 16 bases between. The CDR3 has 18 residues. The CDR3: CASSQGPGTPYSNQPQHF. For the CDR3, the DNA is TGTGCCAGCAGCCAAGGCCCCGGGACACCATATAGCAATCAGCCCCAGCATTTT.

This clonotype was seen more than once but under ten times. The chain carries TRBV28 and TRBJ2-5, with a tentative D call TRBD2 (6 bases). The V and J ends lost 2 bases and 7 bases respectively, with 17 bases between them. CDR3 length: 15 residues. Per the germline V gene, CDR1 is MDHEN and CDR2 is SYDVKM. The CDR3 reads CASSLEWEVTGTQYF. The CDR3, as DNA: TGTGCCAGCAGTTTAGAATGGGAGGTTACAGGGACCCAGTACTTC.

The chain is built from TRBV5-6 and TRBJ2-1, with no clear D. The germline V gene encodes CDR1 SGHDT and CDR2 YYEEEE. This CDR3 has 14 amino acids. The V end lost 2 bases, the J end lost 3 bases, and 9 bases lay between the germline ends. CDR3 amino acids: CASSLGNLYNEQFF. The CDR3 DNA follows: TGTGCCAGCAGCTTAGGCAACCTCTACAATGAGCAGTTCTTC.

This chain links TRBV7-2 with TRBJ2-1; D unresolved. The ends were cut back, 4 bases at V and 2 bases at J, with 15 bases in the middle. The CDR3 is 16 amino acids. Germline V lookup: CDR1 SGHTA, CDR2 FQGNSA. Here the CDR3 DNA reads TGTGCCAGCAGCTCCCTCAGTAGCTCGGCCTACAATGAGCAGTTCTTC. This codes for CASSSLSSSAYNEQFF.

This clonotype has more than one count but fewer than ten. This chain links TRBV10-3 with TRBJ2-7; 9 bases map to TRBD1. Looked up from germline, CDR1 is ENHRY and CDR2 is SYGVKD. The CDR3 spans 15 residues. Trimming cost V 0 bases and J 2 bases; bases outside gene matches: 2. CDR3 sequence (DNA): TGTGCCATCAGTGAGTCTCGACAGGGGGCCTACGAGCAGTACTTC. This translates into CAISESRQGAYEQYF.